This entry describes one T cell receptor beta chain. Assay used: immunoSEQ multiplex PCR; TCRdb lists only in-frame clones, some missing. The data contain nearly 250,000 clones, roughly 86% of them singletons. These data come from a study of blood T cell repertoires in COVID-19. The sample was peripheral blood. The source is a woman aged 60-75 years who had recovered from COVID-19.

CDR3: CASSLGETKYGYTF. Here the CDR3 DNA reads TGCGCCAGCAGCTTAGGCGAGACAAAGTATGGCTACACCTTC. The V call is TRBV5-1, the J call TRBJ1-2; D not resolved. The CDR3 is 14 residues long. CDR1 is SGHRS and CDR2 is YFSETQ in the germline V gene. With 2 bases removed from V and 5 bases from J, the gap between germline ends came to 13 bases. Full variable domain (outside the CDR3, taken from reference TRBV5-1 and TRBJ1-2): KAGVTQTPRYLIKTRGQQVTLSCSPISGHRSVSWYQQTPGQGLQFLFEYFSETQRNKGNFPGRFSGRQFSNSRSEMNVSTLELGDSALYLCASSLGETKYGYTFGSGTRLTVV.